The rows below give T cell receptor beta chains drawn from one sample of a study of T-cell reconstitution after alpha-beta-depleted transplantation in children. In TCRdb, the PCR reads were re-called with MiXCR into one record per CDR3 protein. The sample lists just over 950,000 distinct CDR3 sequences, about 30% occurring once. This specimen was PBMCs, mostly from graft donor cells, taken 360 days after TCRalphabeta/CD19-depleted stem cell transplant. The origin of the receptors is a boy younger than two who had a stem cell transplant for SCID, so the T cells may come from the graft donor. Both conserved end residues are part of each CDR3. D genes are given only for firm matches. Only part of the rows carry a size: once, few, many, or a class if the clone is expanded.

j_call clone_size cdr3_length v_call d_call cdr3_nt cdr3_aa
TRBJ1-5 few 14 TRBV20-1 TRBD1 TGCAGTGCCCAGGGGGACAGGGGGGATCAGCCCCAGCATTTT CSAQGDRGDQPQHF
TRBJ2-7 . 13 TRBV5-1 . TGCGCCAGCAGCTTGGAGAGCGATGGCGAGCAGTACTTC CASSLESDGEQYF
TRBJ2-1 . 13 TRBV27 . TGTGCCAGCAGTTTATCCTCCAACAGGGAGCAGTTCTTC CASSLSSNREQFF
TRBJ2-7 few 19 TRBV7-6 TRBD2 TGTGCCAGCAGCTTAGCGAAGGCGGCTAGCGGGGGAAGCTCCTACGAGCAGTACTTC CASSLAKAASGGSSYEQYF
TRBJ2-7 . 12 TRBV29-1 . TGCAGCGTTGGGGAACGAACCTACGAGCAGTACTTC CSVGERTYEQYF
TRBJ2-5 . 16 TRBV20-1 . TGCAGTGCTAGAGATCCAGACAGGTGGGCCAAAGAGACCCAGTACTTC CSARDPDRWAKETQYF
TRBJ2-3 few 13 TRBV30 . TGTGCCTGGAGTGTACTGGCACCAGGAACGCAGTATTTT CAWSVLAPGTQYF
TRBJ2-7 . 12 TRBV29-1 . TGCAGCGTTGGGGACGGAACCTACGAGCAGTACTTC CSVGDGTYEQYF
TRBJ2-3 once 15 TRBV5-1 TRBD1 TGCGCCAGCATACCGGGACAGCAAATCACAGATACGCAGTATTTT CASIPGQQITDTQYF
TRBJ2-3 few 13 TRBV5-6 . TGTGCCAGCTCCCGTCCGCTTGCAGATACGCAGTATTTT CASSRPLADTQYF
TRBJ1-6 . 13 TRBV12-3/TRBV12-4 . TGTGCCAGCAGGTTGGGGGCCCTCTTATCCCTCCACTTT CASRLGALLSLHF
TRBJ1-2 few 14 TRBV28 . TGTGCCACCTGGAAGACGGGAAGGTACTATGGCTACACCTTC CATWKTGRYYGYTF
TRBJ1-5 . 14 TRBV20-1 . TGCAGCGCGGGGGAACCCTATAGCAATCAGCCCCAGCATTTT CSAGEPYSNQPQHF
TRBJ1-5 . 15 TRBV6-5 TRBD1 TGTGCCAGCAGTTACTCCAGGGGGAGGGATCAGCCCCAGCATTTT CASSYSRGRDQPQHF
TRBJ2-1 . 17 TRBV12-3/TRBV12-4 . TGTGCCAGCAGGCGGGGCCTCTACACCAGCACCTACAATGAGCAGTTCTTC CASRRGLYTSTYNEQFF
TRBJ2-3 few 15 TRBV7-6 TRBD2 TGTGCCAGCAGCTTAGCAGCGGGGGGGCATGATACGCAGTATTTT CASSLAAGGHDTQYF
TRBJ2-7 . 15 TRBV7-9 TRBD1 TGTGCCAGCAGCTCGTGGGACAGGACGCGTTACGAGCAGTACTTC CASSSWDRTRYEQYF
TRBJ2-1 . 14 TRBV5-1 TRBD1 TGCGCCAGCAGCTACCCTGGACAGGGCGATGAGCAGTTCTTC CASSYPGQGDEQFF
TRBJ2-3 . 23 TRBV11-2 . TGTGCCAGCAGCTTAGAGCGGCGGATGGGCACCTCGACGTCCTATCCTAGCACAGATACGCAGTATTTT CASSLERRMGTSTSYPSTDTQYF
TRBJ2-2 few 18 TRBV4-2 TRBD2 TGTGCCAGCAGCCCCCTGGGCATAGCGGGGGTCAACACCGGGGAGCTGTTTTTT CASSPLGIAGVNTGELFF
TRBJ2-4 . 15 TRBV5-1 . TGCGCCAGCAGCTTGGGGGTCTTAGCCAAAAACATTCAGTACTTC CASSLGVLAKNIQYF
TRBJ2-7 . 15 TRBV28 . TGTGCCAGCAGTTTATATACTAGGGGCGAGAACGAGCAGTACTTC CASSLYTRGENEQYF
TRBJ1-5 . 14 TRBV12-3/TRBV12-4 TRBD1 TGTGCCAGCACCCAAGGGGACAGGGGGCAGCCCCAGCATTTT CASTQGDRGQPQHF
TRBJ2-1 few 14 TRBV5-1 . TGCGCCAGCAGCTACGTCACAGGGTACAATGAGCAGTTCTTC CASSYVTGYNEQFF
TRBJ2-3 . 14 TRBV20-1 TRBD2 TGCAGTGCCGAAACTAGCGGCGGCACAGATACGCAGTATTTT CSAETSGGTDTQYF
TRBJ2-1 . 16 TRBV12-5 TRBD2 TGTGCTAGTGCGGGAGGCGGGGGGAGCTCCTACAATGAGCAGTTCTTC CASAGGGGSSYNEQFF
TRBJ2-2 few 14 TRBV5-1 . TGCGCCAGCAGCTTGGAGGCGCGGGCCGGGGAGCTGTTTTTT CASSLEARAGELFF
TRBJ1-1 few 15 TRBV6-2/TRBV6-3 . TGTGCCAGCAGTTACTCGCTGGGCAAGGACACTGAAGCTTTCTTT CASSYSLGKDTEAFF
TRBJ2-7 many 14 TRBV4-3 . TGCGCCAGCAGTCATGACTGGAGCTCCTACGAGCAGTACTTC CASSHDWSSYEQYF
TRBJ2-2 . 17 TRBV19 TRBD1 TGTGCCAGTAGTTCGGACAGGATTTCCCTCAACACCGGGGAGCTGTTTTTT CASSSDRISLNTGELFF
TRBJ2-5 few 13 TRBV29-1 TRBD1 TGCAGCGCCGATACCGGGACAGGGGAGACCCAGTACTTC CSADTGTGETQYF
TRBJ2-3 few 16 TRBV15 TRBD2 TGTGCCACCAGCAGAGTTAGCGGGGGGGCCACAGATACGCAGTATTTT CATSRVSGGATDTQYF
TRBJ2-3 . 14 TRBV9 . TGTGCCAGCACCGCGGACAGAAGCACAGATACGCAGTATTTT CASTADRSTDTQYF
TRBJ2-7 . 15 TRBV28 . TGTGCCAGCAGTTCTCCGACCGAGAGCTCCTACGAGCAGTACTTC CASSSPTESSYEQYF
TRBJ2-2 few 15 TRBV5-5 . TGTGCCAGCAGCTTGTACGGGGTCAACACCGGGGAGCTGTTTTTT CASSLYGVNTGELFF
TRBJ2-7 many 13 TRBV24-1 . TGTGCCACCGCCCCCAGGGCCCATAGCGAGCAGTACTTC CATAPRAHSEQYF
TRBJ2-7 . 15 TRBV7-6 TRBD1 TGTGCCAGCAGCTTAGGGGGACAGCACTCCTACGAGCAGTACTTC CASSLGGQHSYEQYF
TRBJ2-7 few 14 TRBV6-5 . TGTGCCAGCAGTTACCGCGACGGGGCCTACGAGCAGTACTTC CASSYRDGAYEQYF
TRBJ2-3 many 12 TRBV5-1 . TGCGCCAGCAGCTTTCAACCAGATACGCAGTATTTT CASSFQPDTQYF
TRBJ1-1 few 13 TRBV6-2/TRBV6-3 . TGTGCCAGCAGTTTCCTGACGAACACTGAAGCTTTCTTT CASSFLTNTEAFF
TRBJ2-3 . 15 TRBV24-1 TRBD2 TGTGCCACCAGTTCCCAGCGGGGGAGCACAGATACGCAGTATTTT CATSSQRGSTDTQYF
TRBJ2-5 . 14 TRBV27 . TGTGCCAGCAGTTCAGGACTGTACCAAGAGACCCAGTACTTC CASSSGLYQETQYF
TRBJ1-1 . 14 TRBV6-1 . TGTGCCAGCACCCCTAGGGCCGGCCGGGCTGAAGCTTTCTTT CASTPRAGRAEAFF
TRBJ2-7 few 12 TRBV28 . TGTGCCAGCCGGTTGGGCTTGGCCGAGCAGTACTTC CASRLGLAEQYF
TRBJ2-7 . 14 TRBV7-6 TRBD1 TGTGCCAGCAGCTGGGACAGCTATTCCTACGAGCAGTACTTC CASSWDSYSYEQYF
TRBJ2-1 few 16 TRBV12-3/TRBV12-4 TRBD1 TGTGCCAGCAGATCGACAGGGGGTAGCTCCTACAATGAGCAGTTCTTC CASRSTGGSSYNEQFF
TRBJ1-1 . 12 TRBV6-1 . TGTGCCATTGCAGGGGTGGCAACTGAAGCTTTCTTT CAIAGVATEAFF
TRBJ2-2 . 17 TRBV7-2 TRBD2 TGTGCCAGCAGCTTATCAGCGGGGGTTGGTCTTCCCGGGGAGCTGTTTTTT CASSLSAGVGLPGELFF
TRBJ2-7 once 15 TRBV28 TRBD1 TGTGCCAGCAGCGACAGGGGTGTGGGGGCTTACGAGCAGTACTTC CASSDRGVGAYEQYF
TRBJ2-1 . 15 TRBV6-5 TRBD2 TGTGCCAGCAGTTACGAGGGACTAGCGGGCAATGAGCAGTTCTTC CASSYEGLAGNEQFF
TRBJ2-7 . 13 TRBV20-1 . TGCAGTGCCTCCAGGGGGACTTCCTACGAGCAGTACTTC CSASRGTSYEQYF
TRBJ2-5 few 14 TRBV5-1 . TGCGCCAGCAGCTTCGGAAGCTACAGAGAGACCCAGTACTTC CASSFGSYRETQYF
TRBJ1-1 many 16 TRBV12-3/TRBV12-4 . TGTGCCAGCAGACCCAGGGCCACACATACTCACACTGAAGCTTTCTTT CASRPRATHTHTEAFF
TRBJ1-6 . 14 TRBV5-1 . TGCGCCAGCAGCTTGATGGAGGGGAATTCACCCCTCCACTTT CASSLMEGNSPLHF